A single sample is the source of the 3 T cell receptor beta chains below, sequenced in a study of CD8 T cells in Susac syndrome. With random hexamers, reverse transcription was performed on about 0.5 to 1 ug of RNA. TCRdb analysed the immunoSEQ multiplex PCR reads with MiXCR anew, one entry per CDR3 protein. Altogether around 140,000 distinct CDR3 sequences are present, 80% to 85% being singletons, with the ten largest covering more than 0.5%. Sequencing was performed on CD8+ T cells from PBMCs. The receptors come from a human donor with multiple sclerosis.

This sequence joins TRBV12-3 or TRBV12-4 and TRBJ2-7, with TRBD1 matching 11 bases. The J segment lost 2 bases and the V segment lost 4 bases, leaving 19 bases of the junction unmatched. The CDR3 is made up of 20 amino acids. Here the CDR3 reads CASSSSRTGTGGAPPYEQYF. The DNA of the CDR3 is TGTGCCAGCAGTTCCTCAAGGACCGGGACAGGGGGGGCCCCTCCCTACGAGCAGTACTTC.

The CDR3 DNA sequence: TGTGCCAGCAGTTTAATTCAGGGGAAGCCCCAGCATTTT. Protein: CASSLIQGKPQHF. The chain links TRBV28 to TRBJ1-5; the D gene is possibly TRBD1 (6 bases). V dropped 2 bases and J dropped 8 bases, with 10 bases sitting between them. This CDR3 has 13 amino acids. Per germline, CDR1 MDHEN and CDR2 SYDVKM.

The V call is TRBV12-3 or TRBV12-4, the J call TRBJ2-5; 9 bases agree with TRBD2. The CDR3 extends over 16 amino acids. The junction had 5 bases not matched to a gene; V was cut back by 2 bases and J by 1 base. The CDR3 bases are TGTGCCAGCAGTTTATGGTTAGCGGGGGCCCAAGAGACCCAGTACTTC. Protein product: CASSLWLAGAQETQYF.